This T cell receptor beta chain was observed in a study of T cell clones after liver transplantation. Overall study: Immunosuppression withdrawal was tried within 2 years after liver transplantation in this trial. A pre-transplant mixed lymphocyte reaction with TCRbeta sequencing defined graft-donor-reactive clones followed in post-transplant blood.

This table comes from immunoSEQ multiplex PCR, and its TCRdb copy is limited to in-frame clones, with some not included. The data hold roughly 55,000 clones, with 55% to 85% observed a single time. CD3+CD4+ and CD3+CD8+ cells were FACS-sorted from thawed unstimulated PBMCs. A note on this clone: Its specificity is not known.

Study conclusions and caveats: Migration into the graft, not deletion, may explain lost graft donor-reactive T cells.

The specimen was CD4+ T cells from blood, collected approximately 54 months after liver transplant. The sequence derives from a human patient who received a liver transplant. The graft donor may have contributed some T cells.

CDR3: CASRSATPIYEQYF. For the CDR3, the DNA is TGTGCCAGCAGGTCCGCGACTCCCATTTACGAGCAGTACTTC. This rearrangement joins TRBV28 to TRBJ2-7; D gene unclear. Per the germline V gene, CDR1 is MDHEN and CDR2 is SYDVKM. This CDR3 spans 14 amino acids. V gave up 6 bases and J gave up 4 bases, with 16 bases separating them.